This TCR beta chain was sequenced for a study of technical replicates of blood from a handful of donors. V lost 0 bases to trimming and J lost 6 bases, with 16 bases between them. CDR3 length: 16 residues. Germline CDR1 reads MGHRA; CDR2 reads YSYEKL. The assay was immunoSEQ multiplex PCR, and TCRdb's table has in-frame clones only and misses some. Of about 14,000 clones listed, approximately 80% are singletons. This clonotype was obtained from a human donor in good health. The source material was PBMCs. V is TRBV4-1 and J is TRBJ2-3, with a weak D call TRBD1 (6 bases). This CDR3 is CASSQDSTLRGDTQYF. CDR3 in DNA: TGCGCCAGCAGCCAAGATTCCACACTGAGGGGGGATACGCAGTATTTT.